The subject of this entry is one T cell receptor beta chain. This sample is part of a study of shared clonotypes between healthy human individuals. The CDR3 length is 10 residues. V lost 7 bases and J lost 2, with 5 bases in between. Germline CDR1 SQVTM, CDR2 ANQGSEA. Only in-frame clones appear in the TCRdb table, and some are missing; sequencing was by immunoSEQ multiplex PCR. Among 550,000 to 700,000 clones listed, about 80% were seen once. V is TRBV29-1 and J is TRBJ2-5; D is undetermined. This TCR was recovered from a woman in her 30s in good health. Sequenced sample: memory CD4+ T cells sorted from blood. Noted subset: CD45RA-negative fraction. The CDR3 nucleotides are TGCAGCGCCCAACAAGAGACCCAGTACTTC. Translation gives CSAQQETQYF.